The 2 T cell receptor beta chains presented below share a single source sample, sequenced in a study of blood T cell repertoires in COVID-19. Clones were sequenced by immunoSEQ multiplex PCR, and TCRdb holds only the in-frame ones, with some missing. The table includes fewer than 350,000 clones, approximately 87% detected once. Sequencing used peripheral blood. These receptors were collected from a woman between 25 and 40 years old with COVID-19, enrolled during active disease.

This clone is a singleton in its sample. The chain couples TRBV28 to TRBJ2-4; D is ambiguous. This CDR3 comprises 14 residues. The germline gives CDR1 MDHEN, CDR2 SYDVKM. V was trimmed by 11 bases and J by 2 bases, leaving 16 bases between them. As DNA, the CDR3 is TGTGCCGCATCGTGGGCCGGAACCAAAAACATTCAGTACTTC. It encodes CAASWAGTKNIQYF.

On this clone itself: Sequence at one end of the junction differs from germline and may be a read error. This chain connects TRBV3-1 (or the pseudogene TRBV3-2) to TRBJ2-1; 11 nucleotides align to TRBD2. CDR3 length equals 14 residues. Per the germline V gene, CDR1 is LGHDT and CDR2 is YNNKEL (reference sequence). This CDR3 is CASSRSGGGNEPFF. CDR3 bases: TGTGCCAGCAGCCGTAGCGGGGGGGGCAATGAGCCGTTCTTC.